This is a list of T cell receptor beta chains from one sample in a study of cytomegalovirus exposure and HLA in healthy donors. The data were produced by immunoSEQ multiplex PCR, yet TCRdb's version contains in-frame clones alone and is incomplete. The sample yields over 200,000 clones, around nine tenths seen once. Sequencing used PBMCs. Receptors were obtained from a woman younger than 35 in good health and CMV-seropositive. Each CDR3 is given with its conserved first and last residue. Fields, in order: CDR3 DNA, CDR3 protein, CDR3 length, clone size, J gene, D gene, V gene. D genes are given only for firm matches. Where a row states a size, it is once, few, many or the class of an expanded clone; other rows omit it.

DNA: TGCGCCAGCACCGCGACAGGGGGAATCGGAGAGACCCAGTACTTC; CDR3: CASTATGGIGETQYF; length: 15; size: NA; J: TRBJ2-5; D: TRBD1; V: TRBV5-1
DNA: TGCGCCAGCAGCTTGGCCGCGGGTAGCTCCTACAATGAGCAGTTCTTC; CDR3: CASSLAAGSSYNEQFF; length: 16; size: NA; J: TRBJ2-1; D: NA; V: TRBV5-1
DNA: TGTGCCATCAGTGGAATGACAGACTCCTACGAGCAGTACTTC; CDR3: CAISGMTDSYEQYF; length: 14; size: NA; J: TRBJ2-7; D: NA; V: TRBV10-3
DNA: TGTGCCAGCAGCTTAGGCCCGGGACTAGCGGGAGAAGGAGGATCATATGAGCAGTTCTTC; CDR3: CASSLGPGLAGEGGSYEQFF; length: 20; size: once; J: TRBJ2-1; D: TRBD2; V: TRBV13
DNA: TGTGCCTGGAGTGTTCGTCAGGGTCAGCCCCAGCATTTT; CDR3: CAWSVRQGQPQHF; length: 13; size: NA; J: TRBJ1-5; D: NA; V: TRBV30
DNA: TGTGCCAGCAGCTTACTCTGGGGCGGGAGGACCTACAATGAGCAGTTCTTC; CDR3: CASSLLWGGRTYNEQFF; length: 17; size: NA; J: TRBJ2-1; D: TRBD2; V: TRBV7-6
DNA: TGTGCCAGCAGGGGACTAGCGGGAGCAAATGAGCAGTTCTTC; CDR3: CASRGLAGANEQFF; length: 14; size: NA; J: TRBJ2-1; D: TRBD2; V: TRBV2
DNA: TGCGCCAGCAGGTTCAAGGACAGGGCTTCCTACGAGCAGTACTTC; CDR3: CASRFKDRASYEQYF; length: 15; size: NA; J: TRBJ2-7; D: TRBD1; V: TRBV10-2
DNA: TGTGCCAGTAGTATTGCGTTAGTGGGCAATCAGCCCCAGCATTTT; CDR3: CASSIALVGNQPQHF; length: 15; size: NA; J: TRBJ1-5; D: NA; V: TRBV19
DNA: TGTGCCTGGAGTTTCCGGAATGAGCAGTTCTTC; CDR3: CAWSFRNEQFF; length: 11; size: NA; J: TRBJ2-1; D: NA; V: TRBV30
DNA: TGTGCCAGCAGTCCGGACAGGGTTCGTGAAAAACTGTTTTTT; CDR3: CASSPDRVREKLFF; length: 14; size: NA; J: TRBJ1-4; D: TRBD1; V: TRBV5-4
DNA: TGTGCCAGCAGCCCCCGGGGGGCTAGGGTCCTCACCGGGGAGCTGTTTTTT; CDR3: CASSPRGARVLTGELFF; length: 17; size: NA; J: TRBJ2-2; D: NA; V: TRBV5-4
DNA: TGTGCCAGCAGTCCACCCGGGACAGCGAACACCGGGGAGCTGTTTTTT; CDR3: CASSPPGTANTGELFF; length: 16; size: NA; J: TRBJ2-2; D: TRBD1; V: TRBV28
DNA: TGTGCCAGCAGCTTGGACGGGTGGAATGAGCAGTTCTTC; CDR3: CASSLDGWNEQFF; length: 13; size: once; J: TRBJ2-1; D: NA; V: TRBV5-4
DNA: TGTGCCACCAGCAGCTGGCAAAGAACTCAGCCCCAGCATTTT; CDR3: CATSSWQRTQPQHF; length: 14; size: NA; J: TRBJ1-5; D: NA; V: TRBV15